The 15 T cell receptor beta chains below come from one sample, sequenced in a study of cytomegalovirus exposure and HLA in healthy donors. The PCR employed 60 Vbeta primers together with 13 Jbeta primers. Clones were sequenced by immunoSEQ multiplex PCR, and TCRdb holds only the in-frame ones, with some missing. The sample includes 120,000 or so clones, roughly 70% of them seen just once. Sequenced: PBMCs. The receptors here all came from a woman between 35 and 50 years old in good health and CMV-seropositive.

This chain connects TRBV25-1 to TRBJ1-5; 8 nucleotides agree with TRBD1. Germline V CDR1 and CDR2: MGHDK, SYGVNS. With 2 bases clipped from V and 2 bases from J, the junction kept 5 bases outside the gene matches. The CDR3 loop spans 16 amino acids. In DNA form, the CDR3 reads TGTGCCAGCAGTGAACTGACAGGGGATGGCAATCAGCCCCAGCATTTT. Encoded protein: CASSELTGDGNQPQHF.

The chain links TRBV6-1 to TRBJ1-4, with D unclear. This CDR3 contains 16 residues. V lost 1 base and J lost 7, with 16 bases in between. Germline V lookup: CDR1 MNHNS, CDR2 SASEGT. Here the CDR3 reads CASSEVLGSVGEKLFF. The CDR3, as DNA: TGTGCCAGCAGTGAAGTTTTGGGGAGTGTGGGTGAAAAACTGTTTTTT.

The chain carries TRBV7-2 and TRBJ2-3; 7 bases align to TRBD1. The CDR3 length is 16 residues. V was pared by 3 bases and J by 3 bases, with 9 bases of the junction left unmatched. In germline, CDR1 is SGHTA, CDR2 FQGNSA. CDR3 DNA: TGTGCCAGCAGCTTTCCAGACAGGGTCTTGACAGATACGCAGTATTTT. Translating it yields CASSFPDRVLTDTQYF.

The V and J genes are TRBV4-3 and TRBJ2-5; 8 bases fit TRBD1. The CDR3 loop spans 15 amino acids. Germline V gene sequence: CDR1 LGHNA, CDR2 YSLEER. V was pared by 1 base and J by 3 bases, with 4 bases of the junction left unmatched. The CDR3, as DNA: TGCGCCAGCAGCCAAGCACTGACAGGGGAAGAGACCCAGTACTTC. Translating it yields CASSQALTGEETQYF.

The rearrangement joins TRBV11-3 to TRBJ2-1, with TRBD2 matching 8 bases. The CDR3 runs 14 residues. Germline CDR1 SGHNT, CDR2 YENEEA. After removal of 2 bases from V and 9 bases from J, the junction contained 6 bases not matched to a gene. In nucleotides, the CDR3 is TGTGCCAGCAGCTTACGGCGGGAGGTAGGTGAGCAGTTCTTC. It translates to CASSLRREVGEQFF.

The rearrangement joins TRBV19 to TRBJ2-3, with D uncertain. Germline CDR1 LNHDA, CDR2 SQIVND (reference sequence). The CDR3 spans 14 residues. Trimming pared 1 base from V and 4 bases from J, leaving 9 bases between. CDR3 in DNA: TGTGCCAGTAGTATAGGCCCCACGGCAGATACGCAGTATTTT. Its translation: CASSIGPTADTQYF.

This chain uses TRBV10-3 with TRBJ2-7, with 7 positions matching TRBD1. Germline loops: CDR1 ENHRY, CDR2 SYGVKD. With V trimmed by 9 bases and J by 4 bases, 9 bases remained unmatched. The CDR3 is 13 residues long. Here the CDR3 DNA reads TGTGCCATTCGACAGGGCGCGGAGTACGAGCAGTACTTC. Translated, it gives CAIRQGAEYEQYF.

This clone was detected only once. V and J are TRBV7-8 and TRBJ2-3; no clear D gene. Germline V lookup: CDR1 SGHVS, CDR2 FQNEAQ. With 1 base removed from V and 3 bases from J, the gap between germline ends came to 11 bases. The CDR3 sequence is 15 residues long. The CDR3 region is CASSLGYSNTDTQYF. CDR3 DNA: TGTGCCAGCAGCTTAGGTTATAGTAATACAGATACGCAGTATTTT.

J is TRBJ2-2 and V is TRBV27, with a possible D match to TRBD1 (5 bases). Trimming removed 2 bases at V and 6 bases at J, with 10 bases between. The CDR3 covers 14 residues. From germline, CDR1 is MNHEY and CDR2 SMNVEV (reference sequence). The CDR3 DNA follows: TGTGCCAGCAGTTTAGTCTGGGGCCCCGGGGAGCTGTTTTTT. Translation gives CASSLVWGPGELFF.

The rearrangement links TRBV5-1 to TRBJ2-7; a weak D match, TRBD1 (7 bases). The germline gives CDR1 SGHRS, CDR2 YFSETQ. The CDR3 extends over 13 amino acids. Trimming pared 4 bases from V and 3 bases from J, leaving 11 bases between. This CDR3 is CASSGGDSYEQYF. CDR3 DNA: TGCGCCAGCAGCGGAGGGGACAGCTACGAGCAGTACTTC.

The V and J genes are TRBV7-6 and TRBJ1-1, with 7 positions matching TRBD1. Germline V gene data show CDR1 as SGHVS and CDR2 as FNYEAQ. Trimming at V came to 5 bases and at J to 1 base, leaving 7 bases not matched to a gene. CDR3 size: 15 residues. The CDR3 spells CASSQGQTPNTEAFF. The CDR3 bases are TGTGCCAGCAGCCAGGGACAGACGCCGAACACTGAAGCTTTCTTT. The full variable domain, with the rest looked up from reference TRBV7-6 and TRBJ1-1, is GAGVSQSPRYKVTKRGQDVALRCDPISGHVSLYWYRQALGQGPEFLTYFNYEAQQDKSGLPNDRFSAERPEGSISTLTIQRTEQRDSAMYRCASSQGQTPNTEAFFGQGTRLTVV.

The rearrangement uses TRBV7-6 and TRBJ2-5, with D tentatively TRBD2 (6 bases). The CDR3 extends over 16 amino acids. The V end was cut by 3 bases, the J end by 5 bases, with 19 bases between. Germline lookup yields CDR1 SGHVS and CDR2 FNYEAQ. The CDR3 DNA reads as TGTGCCAGCAGCTTGGCGGTGCGGAGGGTCGGGGAGACCCAGTACTTC. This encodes CASSLAVRRVGETQYF.

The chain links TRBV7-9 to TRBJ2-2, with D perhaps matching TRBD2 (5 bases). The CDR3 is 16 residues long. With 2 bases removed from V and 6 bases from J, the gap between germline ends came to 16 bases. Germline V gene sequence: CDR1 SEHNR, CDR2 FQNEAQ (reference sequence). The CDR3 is CASSLRSRVGAGELFF. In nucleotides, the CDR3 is TGTGCCAGCAGCTTAAGGTCGCGGGTCGGGGCCGGGGAGCTGTTTTTT.

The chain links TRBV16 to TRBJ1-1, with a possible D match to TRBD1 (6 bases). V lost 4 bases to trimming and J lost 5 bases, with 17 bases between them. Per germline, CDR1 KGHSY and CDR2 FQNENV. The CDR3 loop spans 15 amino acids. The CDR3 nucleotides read TGTGCCAGCAGCCCCTGGGGGGGGGCGCGAACTGAAGCTTTCTTT. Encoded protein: CASSPWGGARTEAFF.

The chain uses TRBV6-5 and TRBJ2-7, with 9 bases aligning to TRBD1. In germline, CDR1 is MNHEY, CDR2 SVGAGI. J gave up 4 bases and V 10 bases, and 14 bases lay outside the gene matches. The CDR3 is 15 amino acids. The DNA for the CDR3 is TGTGCCACCCGACCAGGGACAGGGAGAATTTACGAGCAGTACTTC. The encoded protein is CATRPGTGRIYEQYF.